This TCR beta chain was sequenced in a study of blood T cell repertoires in COVID-19. On the study more broadly: PBMCs, B-cell-depleted T cells, or T cells were the source of the cDNA or gDNA that made up the material.

The table lists this clone with a count of one. In the authors' workflow: The assay estimated nucleated cells by amplifying reference gene primers. Sequenced by immunoSEQ multiplex PCR; TCRdb stores in-frame clones only, minus some. V and J calls and clone size are copied from that table; D and trimming were computed from the DNA. The data hold about 60,000 clones, with 85% observed a single time. The specimen sequenced was peripheral blood. The clonotype was recovered from a human donor in a cohort sampled during active COVID-19.

The CDR3 DNA reads as TGTGCCAGCAGCGCTACTCAGGGGGGAGGTTATGGCTACACCTTC. As protein: CASSATQGGGYGYTF. The J gene is TRBJ1-2, the V gene TRBV6-5, with 7 bases identical to TRBD1. The CDR3 length is 15 residues. The J segment lost 5 bases and the V segment lost 6 bases, leaving 12 bases of the junction unmatched. The V gene's germline CDR1 is MNHEY and CDR2 SVGAGI.